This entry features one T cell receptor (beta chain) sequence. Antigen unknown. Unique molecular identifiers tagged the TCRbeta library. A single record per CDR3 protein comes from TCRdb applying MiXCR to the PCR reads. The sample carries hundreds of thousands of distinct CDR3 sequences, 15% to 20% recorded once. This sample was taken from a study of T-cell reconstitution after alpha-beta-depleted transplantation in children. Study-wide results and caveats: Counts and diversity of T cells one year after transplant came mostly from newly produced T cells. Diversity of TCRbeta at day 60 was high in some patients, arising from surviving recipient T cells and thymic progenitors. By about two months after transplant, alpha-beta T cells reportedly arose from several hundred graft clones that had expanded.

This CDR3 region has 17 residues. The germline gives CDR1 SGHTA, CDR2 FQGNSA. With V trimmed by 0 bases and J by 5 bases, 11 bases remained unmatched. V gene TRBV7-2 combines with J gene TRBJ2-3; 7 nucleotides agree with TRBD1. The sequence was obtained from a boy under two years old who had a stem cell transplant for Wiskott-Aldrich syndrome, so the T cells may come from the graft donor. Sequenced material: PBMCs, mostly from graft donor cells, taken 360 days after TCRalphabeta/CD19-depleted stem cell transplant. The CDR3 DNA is TGTGCCAGCAGCTTAGCGAGGCCGACAGGGTGGGGAGATACGCAGTATTTT. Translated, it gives CASSLARPTGWGDTQYF.